The clone carrying this TCR beta chain was seen at least ten times. What it recognizes is unknown. The treatment denotes: oral pan-JAK inhibitor, 5-10 mg twice daily. These data are taken from a study of CD8+ T cells in alopecia areata. As for the study in general: Treatment ran 6 to 18 months, with 6 months of follow-up afterward. Findings of the study overall: Clonality was higher in lesional than normal scalp, especially in alopecia totalis/universalis.

This CDR3 region has 15 residues. V was cut by 2 bases and J by 6 bases, with 16 bases left in between. Per the germline V gene, CDR1 is ENHRY and CDR2 is SYGVKD. Extraction of RNA preceded its reverse transcription into cDNA, which served as the sequencing template. Measured with immunoSEQ multiplex PCR; TCRdb has only the in-frame clones, and not every one. The sample lists around 180,000 clones; 60% were seen once. This specimen was CD4+ T cells sorted from blood, taken at week 24, from a patient treated with tofacitinib. This receptor was taken from a human donor with alopecia areata. The chain has TRBV10-3 and TRBJ2-5; the D is unclear. CDR3 sequence: CAISELSSAAKTQYF. Here the CDR3 DNA reads TGTGCCATCAGTGAGCTAAGTTCGGCTGCCAAGACCCAGTACTTC.